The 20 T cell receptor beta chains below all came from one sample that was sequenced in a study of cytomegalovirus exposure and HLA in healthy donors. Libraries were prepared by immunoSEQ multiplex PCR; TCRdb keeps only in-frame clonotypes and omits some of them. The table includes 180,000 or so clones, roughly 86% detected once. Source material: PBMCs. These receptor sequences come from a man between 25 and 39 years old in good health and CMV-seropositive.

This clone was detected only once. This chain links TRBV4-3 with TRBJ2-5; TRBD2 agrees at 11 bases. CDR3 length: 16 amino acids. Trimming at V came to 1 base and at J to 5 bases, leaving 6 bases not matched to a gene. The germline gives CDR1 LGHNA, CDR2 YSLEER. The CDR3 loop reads CASSQVLAGGGETQYF. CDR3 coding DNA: TGCGCCAGCAGCCAAGTTCTAGCGGGGGGAGGGGAGACCCAGTACTTC.

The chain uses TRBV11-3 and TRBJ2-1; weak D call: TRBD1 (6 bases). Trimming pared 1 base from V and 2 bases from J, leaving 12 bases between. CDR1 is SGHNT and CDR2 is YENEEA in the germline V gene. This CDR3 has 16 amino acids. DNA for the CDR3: TGTGCCAGCAGCTTAGTCTCGGCAGGGGCCTACAATGAGCAGTTCTTC. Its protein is CASSLVSAGAYNEQFF. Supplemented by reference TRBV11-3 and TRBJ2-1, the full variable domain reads EAGVVQSPRYKIIEKKQPVAFWCNPISGHNTLYWYLQNLGQGPELLIRYENEEAVDDSQLPKDRFSAERLKGVDSTLKIQPAELGDSAVYLCASSLVSAGAYNEQFFGPGTRLTVL.

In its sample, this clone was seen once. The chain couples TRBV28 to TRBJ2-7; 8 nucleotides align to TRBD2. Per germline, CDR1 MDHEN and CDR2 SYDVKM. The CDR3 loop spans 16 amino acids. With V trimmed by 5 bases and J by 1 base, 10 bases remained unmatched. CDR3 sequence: CASSADDSGGSYEQYF. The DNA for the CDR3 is TGTGCCAGCAGTGCAGATGACAGCGGGGGTTCCTACGAGCAGTACTTC.

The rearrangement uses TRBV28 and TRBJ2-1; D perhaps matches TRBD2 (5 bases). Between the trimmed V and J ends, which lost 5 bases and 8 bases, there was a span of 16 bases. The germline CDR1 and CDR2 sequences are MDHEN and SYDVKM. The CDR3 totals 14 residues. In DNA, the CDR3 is TGTGCCAGCAGTCTAGCCGCCTTGTGGGATGAGCAGTTCTTC. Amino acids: CASSLAALWDEQFF.

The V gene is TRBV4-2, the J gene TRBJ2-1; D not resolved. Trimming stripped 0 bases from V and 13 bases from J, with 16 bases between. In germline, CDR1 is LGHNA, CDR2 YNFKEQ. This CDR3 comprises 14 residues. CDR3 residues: CASSQDIDQPLQFF. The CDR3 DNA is TGTGCCAGCAGCCAAGACATTGATCAACCTTTACAGTTCTTC.

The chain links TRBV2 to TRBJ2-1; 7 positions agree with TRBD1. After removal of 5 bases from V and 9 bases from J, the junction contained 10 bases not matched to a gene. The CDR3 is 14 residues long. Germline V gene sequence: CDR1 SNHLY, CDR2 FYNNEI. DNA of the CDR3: TGTGCCAGCAGTTACAGGGGTCGGGTCAGTGAGCAGTTCTTC. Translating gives CASSYRGRVSEQFF.

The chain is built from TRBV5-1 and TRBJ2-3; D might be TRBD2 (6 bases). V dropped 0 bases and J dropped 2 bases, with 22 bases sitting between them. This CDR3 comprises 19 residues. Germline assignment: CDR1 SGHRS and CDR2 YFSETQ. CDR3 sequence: CASSLVRLGPGDYTDTQYF. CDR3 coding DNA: TGCGCCAGCAGCTTGGTCCGACTGGGACCGGGGGATTACACAGATACGCAGTATTTT.

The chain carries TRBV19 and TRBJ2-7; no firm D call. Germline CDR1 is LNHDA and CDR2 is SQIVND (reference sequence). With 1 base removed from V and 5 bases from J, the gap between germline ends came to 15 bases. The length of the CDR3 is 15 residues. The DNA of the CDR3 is TGTGCCAGTAGTATAGGGCAGTGGGAAAGCGACGAGCAGTACTTC. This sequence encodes CASSIGQWESDEQYF.

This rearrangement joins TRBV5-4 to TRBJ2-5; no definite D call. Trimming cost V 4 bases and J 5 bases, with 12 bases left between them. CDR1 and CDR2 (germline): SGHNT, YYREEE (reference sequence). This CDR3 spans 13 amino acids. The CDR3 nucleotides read TGTGCCAGCAGCGTGGACCATTGGGAGACCCAGTACTTC. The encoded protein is CASSVDHWETQYF.

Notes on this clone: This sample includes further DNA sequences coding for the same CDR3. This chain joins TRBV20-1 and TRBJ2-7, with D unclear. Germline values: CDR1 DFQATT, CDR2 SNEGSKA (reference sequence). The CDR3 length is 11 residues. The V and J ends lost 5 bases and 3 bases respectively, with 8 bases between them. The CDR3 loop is CSAQSFYEQYF. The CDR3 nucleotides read TGCAGTGCTCAAAGTTTCTACGAGCAGTACTTC.

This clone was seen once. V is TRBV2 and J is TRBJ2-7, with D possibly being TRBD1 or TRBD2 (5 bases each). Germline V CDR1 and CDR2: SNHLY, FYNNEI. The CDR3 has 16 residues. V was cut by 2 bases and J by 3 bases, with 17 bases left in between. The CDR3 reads CASSENQGRFLYEQYF. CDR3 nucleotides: TGTGCCAGCAGTGAAAATCAGGGACGGTTTCTCTACGAGCAGTACTTC.

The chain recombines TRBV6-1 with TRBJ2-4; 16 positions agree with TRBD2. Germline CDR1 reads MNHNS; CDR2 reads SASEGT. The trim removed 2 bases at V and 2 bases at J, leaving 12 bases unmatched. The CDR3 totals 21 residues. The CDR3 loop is CASSEQPPGLAGGPSKNIQYF. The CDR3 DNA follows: TGTGCCAGCAGTGAACAGCCTCCGGGACTAGCGGGAGGGCCTTCCAAAAACATTCAGTACTTC.

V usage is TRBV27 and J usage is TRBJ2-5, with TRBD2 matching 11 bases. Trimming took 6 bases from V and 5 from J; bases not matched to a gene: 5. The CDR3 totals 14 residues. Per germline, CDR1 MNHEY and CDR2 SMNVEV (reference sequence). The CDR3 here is CASRGLAAGETQYF. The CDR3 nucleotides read TGTGCCAGCAGGGGACTAGCGGCAGGGGAGACCCAGTACTTC.

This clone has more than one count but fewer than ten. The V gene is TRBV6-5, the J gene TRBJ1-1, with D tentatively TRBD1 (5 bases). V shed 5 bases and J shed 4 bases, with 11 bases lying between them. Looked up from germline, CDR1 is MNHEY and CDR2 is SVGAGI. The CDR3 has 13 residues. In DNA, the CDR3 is TGTGCCAGCAGTCGGGGGGAGGTCACTGAAGCTTTCTTT. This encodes CASSRGEVTEAFF.

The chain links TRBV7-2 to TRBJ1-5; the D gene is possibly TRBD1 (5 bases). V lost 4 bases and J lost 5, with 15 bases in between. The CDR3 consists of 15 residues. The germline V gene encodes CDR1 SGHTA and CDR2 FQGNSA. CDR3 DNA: TGTGCCAGCAGCTATACTCCAGGGTCGGATCAGCCCCAGCATTTT. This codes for CASSYTPGSDQPQHF.

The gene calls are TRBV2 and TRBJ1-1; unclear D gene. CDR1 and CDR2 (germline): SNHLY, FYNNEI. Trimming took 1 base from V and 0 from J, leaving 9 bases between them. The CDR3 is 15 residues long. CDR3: CASSEDDTLNTEAFF. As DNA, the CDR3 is TGTGCCAGCAGTGAAGATGATACCCTGAACACTGAAGCTTTCTTT.

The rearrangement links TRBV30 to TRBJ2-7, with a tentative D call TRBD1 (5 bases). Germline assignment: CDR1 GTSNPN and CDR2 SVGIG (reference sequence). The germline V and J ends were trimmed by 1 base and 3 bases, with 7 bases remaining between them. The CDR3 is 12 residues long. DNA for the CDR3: TGTGCCTGGAGTGCACAGGTCTACGAGCAGTACTTC. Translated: CAWSAQVYEQYF.

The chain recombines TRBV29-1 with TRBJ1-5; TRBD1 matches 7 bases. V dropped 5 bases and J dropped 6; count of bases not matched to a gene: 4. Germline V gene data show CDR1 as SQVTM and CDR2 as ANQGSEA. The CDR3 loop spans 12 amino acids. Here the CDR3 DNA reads TGCAGCGTTTCATACAGGGGTCAGCCCCAGCATTTT. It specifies CSVSYRGQPQHF.

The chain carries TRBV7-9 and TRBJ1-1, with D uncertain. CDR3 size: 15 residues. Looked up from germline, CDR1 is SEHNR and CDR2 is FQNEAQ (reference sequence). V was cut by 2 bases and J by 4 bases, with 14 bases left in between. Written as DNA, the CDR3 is TGTGCCAGCAGCTTAATTTGGGTTTCCGGCACTGAAGCTTTCTTT. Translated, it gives CASSLIWVSGTEAFF.

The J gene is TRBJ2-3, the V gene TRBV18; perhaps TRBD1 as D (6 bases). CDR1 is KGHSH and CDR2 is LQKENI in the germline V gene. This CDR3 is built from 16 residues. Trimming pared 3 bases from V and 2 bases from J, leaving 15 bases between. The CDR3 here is CASSPTPMGATDTQYF. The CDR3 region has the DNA TGTGCCAGCTCACCGACGCCTATGGGGGCCACAGATACGCAGTATTTT.